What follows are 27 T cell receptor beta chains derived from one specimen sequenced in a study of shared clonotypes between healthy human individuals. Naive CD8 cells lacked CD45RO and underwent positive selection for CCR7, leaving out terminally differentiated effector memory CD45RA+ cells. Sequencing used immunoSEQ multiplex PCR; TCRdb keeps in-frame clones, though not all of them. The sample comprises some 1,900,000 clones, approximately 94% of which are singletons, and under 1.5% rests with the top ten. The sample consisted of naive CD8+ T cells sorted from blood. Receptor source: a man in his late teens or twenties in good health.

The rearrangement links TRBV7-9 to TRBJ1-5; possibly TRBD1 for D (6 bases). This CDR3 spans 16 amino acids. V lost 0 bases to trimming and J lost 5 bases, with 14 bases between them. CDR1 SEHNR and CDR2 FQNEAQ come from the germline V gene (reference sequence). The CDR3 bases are TGTGCCAGCAGCTTAGCGGAATGGGCAGGGGATCAGCCCCAGCATTTT. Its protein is CASSLAEWAGDQPQHF.

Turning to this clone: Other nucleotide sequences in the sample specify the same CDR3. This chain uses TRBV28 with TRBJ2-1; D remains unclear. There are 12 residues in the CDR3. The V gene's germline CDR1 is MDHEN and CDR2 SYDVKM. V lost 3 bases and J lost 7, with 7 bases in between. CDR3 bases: TGTGCCAGCAGTTTGTCCGGGAATGAGCAGTTCTTC. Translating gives CASSLSGNEQFF.

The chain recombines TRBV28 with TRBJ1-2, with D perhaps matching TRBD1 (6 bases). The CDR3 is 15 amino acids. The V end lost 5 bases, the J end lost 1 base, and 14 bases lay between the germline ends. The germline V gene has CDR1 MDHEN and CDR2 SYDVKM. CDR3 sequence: CASSPRGHYNYGYTF. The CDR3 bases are TGTGCCAGCAGTCCCCGGGGACATTATAACTATGGCTACACCTTC.

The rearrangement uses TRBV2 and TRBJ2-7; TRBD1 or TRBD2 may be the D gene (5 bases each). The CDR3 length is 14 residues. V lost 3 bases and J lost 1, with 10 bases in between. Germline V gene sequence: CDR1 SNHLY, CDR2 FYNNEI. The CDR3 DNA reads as TGTGCCAGCAGTGAGTTCTGGGGGTCCTACGAGCAGTACTTC. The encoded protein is CASSEFWGSYEQYF. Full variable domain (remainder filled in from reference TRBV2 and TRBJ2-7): EPEVTQTPSHQVTQMGQEVILRCVPISNHLYFYWYRQILGQKVEFLVSFYNNEISEKSEIFDDQFSVERPDGSNFTLKIRSTKLEDSAMYFCASSEFWGSYEQYFGPGTRLTVT.

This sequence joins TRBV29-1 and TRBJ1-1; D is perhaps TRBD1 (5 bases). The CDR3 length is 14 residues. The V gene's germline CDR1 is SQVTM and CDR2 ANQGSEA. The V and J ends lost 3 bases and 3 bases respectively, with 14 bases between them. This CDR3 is CSVDGAIGYTEAFF. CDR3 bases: TGCAGCGTTGACGGGGCGATCGGGTACACTGAAGCTTTCTTT.

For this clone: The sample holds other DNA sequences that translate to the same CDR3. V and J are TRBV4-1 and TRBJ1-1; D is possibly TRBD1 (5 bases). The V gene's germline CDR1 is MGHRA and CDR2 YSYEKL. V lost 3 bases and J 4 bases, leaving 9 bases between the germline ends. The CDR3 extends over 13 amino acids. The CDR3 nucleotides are TGCGCCAGCAGCCAGGGGCGGGGCACTGAAGCTTTCTTT. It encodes CASSQGRGTEAFF.

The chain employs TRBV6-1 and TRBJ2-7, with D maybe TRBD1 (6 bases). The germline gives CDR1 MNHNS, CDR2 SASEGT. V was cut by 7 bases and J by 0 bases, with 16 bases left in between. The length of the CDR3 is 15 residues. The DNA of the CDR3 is TGTGCCAGCAAGAAAGTCCGGGACACCTCCTACGAGCAGTACTTC. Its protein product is CASKKVRDTSYEQYF.

CDR3 DNA sequence: TGTGCCAGCAGTCTGACAGGGGGCACTGAAGCTTTCTTT. Translating it yields CASSLTGGTEAFF. The V gene is TRBV6-6, the J gene TRBJ1-1, with 9 bases identical to TRBD1. The length of the CDR3 is 13 residues. V dropped 5 bases and J dropped 4; count of bases not matched to a gene: 2. Germline CDR1 MNHNY, CDR2 SVGAGI (reference sequence).

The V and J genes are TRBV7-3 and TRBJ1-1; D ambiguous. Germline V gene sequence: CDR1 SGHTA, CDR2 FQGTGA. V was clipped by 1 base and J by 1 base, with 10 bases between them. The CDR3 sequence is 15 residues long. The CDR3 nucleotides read TGTGCCAGCAGCTTAAACCCCCTCCCGAACACTGAAGCTTTCTTT. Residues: CASSLNPLPNTEAFF.

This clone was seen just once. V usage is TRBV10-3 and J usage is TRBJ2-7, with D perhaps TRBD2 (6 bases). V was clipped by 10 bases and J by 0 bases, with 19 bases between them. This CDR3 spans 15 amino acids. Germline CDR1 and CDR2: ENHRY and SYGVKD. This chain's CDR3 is CATAPRDGTSYEQYF. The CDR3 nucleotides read TGTGCCACAGCCCCGCGGGACGGGACCTCCTACGAGCAGTACTTC.

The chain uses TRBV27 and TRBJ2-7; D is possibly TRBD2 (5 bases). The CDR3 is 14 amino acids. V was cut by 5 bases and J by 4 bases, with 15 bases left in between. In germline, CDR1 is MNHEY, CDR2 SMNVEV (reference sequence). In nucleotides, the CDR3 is TGTGCCAGCAGTCATAGAGGGAGTCTATACGAGCAGTACTTC. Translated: CASSHRGSLYEQYF.

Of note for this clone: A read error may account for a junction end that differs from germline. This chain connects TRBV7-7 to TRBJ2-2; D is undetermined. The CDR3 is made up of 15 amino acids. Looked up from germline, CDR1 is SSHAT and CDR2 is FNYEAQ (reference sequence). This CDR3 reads CASSPRNGNTGELFF. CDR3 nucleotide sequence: TGTGCTAGCAGTCCAAGGAACGGAAACACCGGGGAGCTGTTTTTT.

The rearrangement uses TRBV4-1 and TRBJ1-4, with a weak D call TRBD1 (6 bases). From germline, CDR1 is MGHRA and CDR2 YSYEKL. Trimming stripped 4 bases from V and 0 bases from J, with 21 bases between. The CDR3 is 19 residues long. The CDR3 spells CASSLRGGANRATNEKLFF. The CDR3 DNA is TGCGCCAGCAGCCTTAGGGGTGGGGCCAACAGGGCAACTAATGAAAAACTGTTTTTT.

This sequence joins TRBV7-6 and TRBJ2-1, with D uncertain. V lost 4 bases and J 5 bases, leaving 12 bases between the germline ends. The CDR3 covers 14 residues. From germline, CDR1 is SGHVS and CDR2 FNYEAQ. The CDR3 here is CASSSVAGHNEQFF. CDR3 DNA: TGTGCCAGCAGCTCGGTAGCTGGCCACAATGAGCAGTTCTTC. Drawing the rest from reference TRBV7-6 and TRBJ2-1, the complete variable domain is GAGVSQSPRYKVTKRGQDVALRCDPISGHVSLYWYRQALGQGPEFLTYFNYEAQQDKSGLPNDRFSAERPEGSISTLTIQRTEQRDSAMYRCASSSVAGHNEQFFGPGTRLTVL.

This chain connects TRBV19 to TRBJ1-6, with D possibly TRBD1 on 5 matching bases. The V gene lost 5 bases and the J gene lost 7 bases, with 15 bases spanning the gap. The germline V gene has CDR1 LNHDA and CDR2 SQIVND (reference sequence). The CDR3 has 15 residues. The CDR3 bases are TGTGCCAGTAGTGCAGGGTCCGGGGGGAATTCACCCCTCCACTTT. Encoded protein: CASSAGSGGNSPLHF.

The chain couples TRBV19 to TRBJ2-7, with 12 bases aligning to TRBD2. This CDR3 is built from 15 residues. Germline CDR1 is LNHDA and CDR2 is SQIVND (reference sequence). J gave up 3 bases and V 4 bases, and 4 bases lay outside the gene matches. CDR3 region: CASSTLAGGFYEQYF. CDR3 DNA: TGTGCCAGTAGTACCCTAGCGGGAGGGTTCTACGAGCAGTACTTC.

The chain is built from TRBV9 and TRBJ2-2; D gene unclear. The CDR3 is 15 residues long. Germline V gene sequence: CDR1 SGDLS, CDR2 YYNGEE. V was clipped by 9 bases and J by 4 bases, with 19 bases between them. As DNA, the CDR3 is TGTGCCAAAAATCCCCTTCTCCACGGCACCGGGGAGCTGTTTTTT. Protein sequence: CAKNPLLHGTGELFF.

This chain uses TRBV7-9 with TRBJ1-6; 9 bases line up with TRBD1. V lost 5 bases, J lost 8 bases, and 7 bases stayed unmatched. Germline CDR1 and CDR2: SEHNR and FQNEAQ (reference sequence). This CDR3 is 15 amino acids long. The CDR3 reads CASSTGTGLDSPLHF. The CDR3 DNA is TGTGCCAGCAGCACCGGGACAGGGTTGGATTCACCCCTCCACTTT.

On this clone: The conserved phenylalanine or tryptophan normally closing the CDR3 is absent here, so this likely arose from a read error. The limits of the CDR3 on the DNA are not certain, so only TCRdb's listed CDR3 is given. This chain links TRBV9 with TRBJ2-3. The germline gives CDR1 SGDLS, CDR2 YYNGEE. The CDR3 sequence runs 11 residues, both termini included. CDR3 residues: CASSAQRRTCR.

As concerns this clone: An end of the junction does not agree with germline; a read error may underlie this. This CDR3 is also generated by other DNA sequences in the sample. The CDR3 region is CASSDRDTSYEQYF. In DNA, the CDR3 is TGTGCCAGTAGTGACCGGGACACCTCCTACGAGCAGTACTTC. The chain couples TRBV6-1 to TRBJ2-7, with D perhaps matching TRBD1 (6 bases). This CDR3 has 14 amino acids. Germline V CDR1 and CDR2: MNHNS, SASEGT.

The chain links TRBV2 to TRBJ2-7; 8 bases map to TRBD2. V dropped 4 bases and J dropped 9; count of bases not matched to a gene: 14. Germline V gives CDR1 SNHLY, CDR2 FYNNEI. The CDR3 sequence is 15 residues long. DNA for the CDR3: TGTGCCAGCAGTGTTGGGCCGGGACTAGTAGACGGGCAGTACTTC. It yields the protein CASSVGPGLVDGQYF.

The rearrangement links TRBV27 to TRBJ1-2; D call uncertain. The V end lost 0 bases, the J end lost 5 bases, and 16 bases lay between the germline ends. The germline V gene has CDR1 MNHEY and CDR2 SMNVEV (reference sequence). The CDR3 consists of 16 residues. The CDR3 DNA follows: TGTGCCAGCAGTTTATCAATGACACATATGATTTATGGCTACACCTTC. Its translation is CASSLSMTHMIYGYTF.

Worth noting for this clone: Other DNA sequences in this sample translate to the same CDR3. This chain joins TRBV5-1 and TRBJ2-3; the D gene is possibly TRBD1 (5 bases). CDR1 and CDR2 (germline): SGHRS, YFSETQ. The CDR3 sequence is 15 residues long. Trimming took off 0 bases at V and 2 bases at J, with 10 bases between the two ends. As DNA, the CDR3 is TGCGCCAGCAGCTTGGGGCAGGGAAACACAGATACGCAGTATTTT. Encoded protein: CASSLGQGNTDTQYF.

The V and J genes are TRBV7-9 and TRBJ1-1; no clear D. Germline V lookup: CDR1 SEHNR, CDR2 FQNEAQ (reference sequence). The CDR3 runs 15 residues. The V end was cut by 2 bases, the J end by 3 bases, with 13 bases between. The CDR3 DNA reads TGTGCCAGCAGCTTATCTATGTGGATTGACACTGAAGCTTTCTTT. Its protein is CASSLSMWIDTEAFF.

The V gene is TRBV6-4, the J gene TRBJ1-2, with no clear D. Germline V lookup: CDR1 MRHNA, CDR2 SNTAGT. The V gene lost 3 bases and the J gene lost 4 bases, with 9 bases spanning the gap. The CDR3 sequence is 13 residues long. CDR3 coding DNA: TGTGCCAGCAGTGATTCCGGGAGCTATGGCTACACCTTC. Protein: CASSDSGSYGYTF.

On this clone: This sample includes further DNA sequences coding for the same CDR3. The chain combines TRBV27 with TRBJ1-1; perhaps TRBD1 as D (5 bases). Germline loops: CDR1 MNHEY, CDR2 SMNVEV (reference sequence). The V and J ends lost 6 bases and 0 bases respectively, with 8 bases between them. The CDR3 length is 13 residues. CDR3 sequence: CASSWGVNTEAFF. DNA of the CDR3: TGTGCCAGCAGCTGGGGGGTGAACACTGAAGCTTTCTTT.

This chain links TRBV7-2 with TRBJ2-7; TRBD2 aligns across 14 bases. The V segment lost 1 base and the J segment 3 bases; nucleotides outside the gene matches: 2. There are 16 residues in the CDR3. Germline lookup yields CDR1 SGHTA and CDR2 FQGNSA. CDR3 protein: CASSLGLAGGRYEQYF. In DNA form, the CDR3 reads TGTGCCAGCAGCTTAGGACTAGCGGGAGGGCGCTACGAGCAGTACTTC.